Listed below are T cell receptor beta chains from one sample, sequenced in a study of cytotoxic CD8 clonotypes in ibrutinib-treated CLL. Assay used: immunoSEQ multiplex PCR; TCRdb lists only in-frame clones, some missing. The sample lists thousands of clones, 70% to 75% seen once, with more than 20% in the top ten. The sequenced sample was PBMCs, obtained before ibrutinib treatment. Receptors were obtained from a human donor with chronic lymphocytic leukemia. Each CDR3 is given with its conserved first and last residue. D genes are given only for firm matches. For some rows the clone size is stated as once, few or many, or as a class when expanded; others skip it.

>TRBJ1-1|NA|TRBV18|NA
TGTGCCAGCTCAAAAACAGGGTGGCTAGGCACTGAAGCTTTCTTT
CASSKTGWLGTEAFF
>TRBJ1-5|NA|TRBV5-8|TRBD1
TGTGCCACCAAAGTGAGGACAGGGGGCAGAAGGATGCAGCCCCAGCATTTT
CATKVRTGGRRMQPQHF
>TRBJ1-1|NA|TRBV7-9|NA
TGTGCCAGCAGATCCGGCCGGCTCAACACTGAAGCTTTCTTT
CASRSGRLNTEAFF
>TRBJ1-5|NA|TRBV6-1|TRBD1
TGTGCCAGCAGTGAAGCCGCCGGGACAGGGGGATTTCAGCCCCAGCATTTT
CASSEAAGTGGFQPQHF
>TRBJ1-2|NA|TRBV4-1|NA
TGCGCCAGCAGCCAAGTAATCAGGAAGGACCGGGAGTATGGCTACACCTTC
CASSQVIRKDREYGYTF
>TRBJ2-1|NA|TRBV7-2|TRBD2
TGTGCCAGCAGCCCGGGACTATCACGTGGTGAGCAGTTCTTC
CASSPGLSRGEQFF
>TRBJ1-4|NA|TRBV10-3|NA
TGTGCCACCCAAGGGGCGGTAGAAGAAAAACTGTTTTTT
CATQGAVEEKLFF
>TRBJ1-4|NA|TRBV7-8|NA
TGTGCCAGCAAAATCCGGGGGCCAAGGGTGGCAACTAATGAAAAACTGTTTTTT
CASKIRGPRVATNEKLFF
>TRBJ1-1|NA|TRBV5-1|TRBD1
TGCGCCACCCGGGGACAGCAGAACACTGAAGCTTTCTTT
CATRGQQNTEAFF
>TRBJ1-1|once|TRBV9|NA
TGTGCCAGCAGCGCTCTAAACACTGAAGCTTTCTTT
CASSALNTEAFF
>TRBJ2-3|few|TRBV19|TRBD1
TGTGCCACCGCAGACAGGGTTGTGCCAGATACGCAGTATTTT
CATADRVVPDTQYF
>TRBJ2-2|NA|TRBV28|TRBD1
TGTGCCAGCAACACCCGGGACAGAGTCGCGAACACCGGGGAGCTGTTTTTT
CASNTRDRVANTGELFF
>TRBJ2-5|NA|TRBV29-1|NA
TGCAGCGCCGAACAAGAGACCCAGTACTTC
CSAEQETQYF
>TRBJ2-2|NA|TRBV5-1|NA
TGCGCCAGCAGCCTGGCTGAAGGAAGTACCGGGGAGCTGTTTTTT
CASSLAEGSTGELFF